This paragraph reports one T cell receptor (beta chain). The entry originates in a study of cytomegalovirus exposure and HLA in healthy donors. Per germline, CDR1 SGDLS and CDR2 YYNGEE. Losses at the gene ends were 0 bases for V and 6 bases for J; bases not matched to a gene: 9. There are 15 residues in the CDR3. The PCR was carried out with 60 Vbeta primers and 13 Jbeta primers. Only in-frame clones appear in the TCRdb table, and some are missing; sequencing was by immunoSEQ multiplex PCR. The sample includes 150,000 to 200,000 clones, 70% to 80% seen only once; the top ten take around 2.3%. The V and J genes are TRBV9 and TRBJ2-7, with 7 positions matching TRBD2. The sample taken for sequencing was PBMCs. The TCR sequence derives from a woman in her forties or fifties in good health and CMV-seronegative. This CDR3 is CASSVEGGRAGEQYF. The CDR3 nucleotides are TGTGCCAGCAGCGTAGAGGGAGGGCGGGCAGGCGAGCAGTACTTC.